The entry below describes one T cell receptor beta chain. The record originates from a study of control samples from healthy donors and cancer patients. The repertoire was sequenced with immunoSEQ multiplex PCR; TCRdb's copy has only in-frame clones and lacks some. The sample carries fewer than 120,000 clones, around 87% recorded once. This clonotype originated in a woman between 55 and 75 years old with lung cancer. The sequencing sample was made of PBMCs.

CDR3 sequence reads: CASSLRRVDGGTEAFF. The CDR3 coding sequence is TGCGCCAGCAGCTTGAGGCGGGTTGATGGGGGGACTGAAGCTTTCTTT. The V and J genes are TRBV5-1 and TRBJ1-1; D perhaps matches TRBD1 (5 bases). The CDR3 is 16 amino acids. The germline V gene has CDR1 SGHRS and CDR2 YFSETQ. Trimming removed 1 base from V and 5 bases from J, with 18 bases in between.